The rows below give T cell receptor beta chains drawn from one sample of a study of response to subunit inactivated influenza vaccine. TCRdb ran MiXCR on the RT-PCR reads and lists one entry per CDR3 protein. The top ten clones hold 9.5% to 13% of a sample with about 180,000 distinct CDR3 sequences, around 9% of them seen once. Sequenced material: non-naive T cells sorted from PBMCs, taken on the day of vaccination. The receptors shown here come from a man aged 45-60 years who received an inactivated influenza vaccine. The CDR3 runs from the conserved cysteine through the conserved F or W. Each record gives: V gene, J gene, clone size, D gene, CDR3 DNA, CDR3 protein. A D gene is named only where the DNA matches it firmly. For some rows the clone size is stated as once, few or many, or as a class when expanded; others skip it.

TRBV6-4	TRBJ2-5	NA	NA	TGTGCCAGCACCCCGACAGGGGAGGGGGTCCAAGAGACCCAGTACTTC	CASTPTGEGVQETQYF
TRBV7-9	TRBJ2-7	few	NA	TGTGCCAGCAGCTTCGACTGGGGAGAAAGCTCCTACGAGCAGTACTTC	CASSFDWGESSYEQYF
TRBV11-2	TRBJ2-7	NA	NA	TGTGCCAGCAGCTTAGCGGGGGAAAGCTACGAGCAGTACTTC	CASSLAGESYEQYF
TRBV27	TRBJ1-6	NA	TRBD1	TGTGCCAGCAGTGAGGACAGGGTAGCACCCCTCCACTTT	CASSEDRVAPLHF
TRBV6-2/TRBV6-3	TRBJ2-1	NA	NA	TGTGCCAGCAGTTCTGCGAATGAGCAGTTCTTC	CASSSANEQFF
TRBV12-3/TRBV12-4	TRBJ2-1	many	NA	TGTGCCAGCAGTTACCGGGGGGCAAATGAGCAGTTCTTC	CASSYRGANEQFF
TRBV11-1	TRBJ1-1	NA	TRBD1	TGTGCCAGCAGCTCGACCCCGGGACAGGGTCACGGGAACACTGAAGCTTTCTTT	CASSSTPGQGHGNTEAFF
TRBV20-1	TRBJ1-1	many	TRBD1	TGCAGTGCTTCGGACAGGGTCACTGAAGCTTTCTTT	CSASDRVTEAFF
TRBV20-1	TRBJ2-2	few	NA	TGCAGTGCTAGAGGGCCGGGACTGGCGAACACCGGGGAGCTGTTTTTT	CSARGPGLANTGELFF
TRBV6-2/TRBV6-3	TRBJ2-1	few	NA	TGTGCCAGCAGTTACGGGACTCCTCGAGGTGAGCAGTTCTTC	CASSYGTPRGEQFF
TRBV28	TRBJ1-5	few	TRBD1	TGTGCCAGCAGGCCTGACAGGGGGCAAAAGCAGCCCCAGCATTTT	CASRPDRGQKQPQHF
TRBV4-1	TRBJ2-1	few	TRBD2	TGCGCCAGCAGAGCTCGACTAGCGGGGGCTCAGAGCTCCTACAATGAGCAGTTCTTC	CASRARLAGAQSSYNEQFF
TRBV6-2/TRBV6-3	TRBJ1-6	NA	NA	TGTGCCAGCAGTAACACGGACGGCGGCCTATTCACCCTCCACTTT	CASSNTDGGLFTLHF
TRBV7-6	TRBJ2-1	NA	TRBD2	TGTGCCAGCAGCTTAGCGGTTGCGCTAGCGGGAGGGCCATCCTACAATGAGCAGTTCTTC	CASSLAVALAGGPSYNEQFF
TRBV7-8	TRBJ2-3	many	TRBD1	TGTGCCAGCAGCTTTAAGGGGGCTAACACAGATACGCAGTATTTT	CASSFKGANTDTQYF
TRBV20-1	TRBJ1-1	NA	NA	TGCAGTGCTAAGAGCGGAGGGGGGAACACTGAAGCTTTCTTT	CSAKSGGGNTEAFF
TRBV4-3	TRBJ1-5	NA	NA	TGCGCCAGCAGCCAAGAGGTCCAGGCCCCTGGGCAGCCCCAGCATTTT	CASSQEVQAPGQPQHF